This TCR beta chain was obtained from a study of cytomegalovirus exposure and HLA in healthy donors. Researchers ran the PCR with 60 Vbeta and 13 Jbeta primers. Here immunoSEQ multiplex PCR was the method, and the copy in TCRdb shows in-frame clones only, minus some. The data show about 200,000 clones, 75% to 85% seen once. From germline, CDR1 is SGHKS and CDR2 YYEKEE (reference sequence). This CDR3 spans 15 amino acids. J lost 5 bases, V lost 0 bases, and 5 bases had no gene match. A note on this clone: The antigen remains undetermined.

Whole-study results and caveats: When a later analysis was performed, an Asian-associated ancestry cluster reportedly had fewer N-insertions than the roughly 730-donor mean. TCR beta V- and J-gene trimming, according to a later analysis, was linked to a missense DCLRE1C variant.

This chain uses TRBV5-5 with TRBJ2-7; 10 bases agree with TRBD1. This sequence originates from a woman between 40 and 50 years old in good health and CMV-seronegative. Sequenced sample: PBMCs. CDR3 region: CASSLEGTGVNEQYF. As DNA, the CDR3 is TGTGCCAGCAGCTTGGAAGGGACAGGGGTCAACGAGCAGTACTTC.